Detailed here is one T cell receptor beta chain. The data are from a study of cytomegalovirus exposure and HLA in healthy donors. Trimming cost V 3 bases and J 0 bases, with 9 bases left between them. This CDR3 region has 14 residues. Germline V gene sequence: CDR1 SGHNT, CDR2 YYREEE (reference sequence). Vbeta (60) and Jbeta (13) primers were used in the PCR. Measured with immunoSEQ multiplex PCR; TCRdb has only the in-frame clones, and not every one. The sample shows under 200,000 clones, around three quarters of them seen only once. The receptor was isolated from a woman aged 25 to 39 in good health and CMV-seronegative. The chain couples TRBV5-4 to TRBJ1-2; no firm D call. Sequenced sample: PBMCs. The CDR3: CASSWAGSNYGYTF. The CDR3 DNA follows: TGTGCCAGCAGCTGGGCCGGTTCTAACTATGGCTACACCTTC.